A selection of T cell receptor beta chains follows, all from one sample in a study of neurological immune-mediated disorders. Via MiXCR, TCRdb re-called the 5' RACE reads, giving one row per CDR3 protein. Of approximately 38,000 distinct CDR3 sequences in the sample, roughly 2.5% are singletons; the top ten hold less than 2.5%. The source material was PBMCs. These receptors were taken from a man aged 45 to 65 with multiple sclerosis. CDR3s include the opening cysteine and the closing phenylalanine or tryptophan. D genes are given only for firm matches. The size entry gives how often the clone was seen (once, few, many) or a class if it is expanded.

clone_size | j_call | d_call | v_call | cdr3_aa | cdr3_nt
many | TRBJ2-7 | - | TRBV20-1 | CSARQGYEQYF | TGCAGTGCTAGGCAGGGTTACGAGCAGTACTTC
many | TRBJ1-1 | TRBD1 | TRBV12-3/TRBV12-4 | CASRGTGPMNTEAFF | TGTGCCAGCAGGGGGACAGGCCCCATGAACACTGAAGCTTTCTTT
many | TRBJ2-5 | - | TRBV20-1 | CSARMYQETQYF | TGCAGTGCTAGGATGTACCAAGAGACCCAGTACTTC
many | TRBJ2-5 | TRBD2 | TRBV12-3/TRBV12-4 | CASWDYPTQETQYF | TGTGCCAGCTGGGACTACCCGACCCAAGAGACCCAGTACTTC
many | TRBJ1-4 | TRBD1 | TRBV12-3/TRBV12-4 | CASSSQGGFGEKLFF | TGTGCCAGCTCCTCCCAGGGGGGGTTTGGTGAAAAACTGTTTTTT
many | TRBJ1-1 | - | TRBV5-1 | CASSLELKNTEAFF | TGCGCCAGCAGCTTGGAACTAAAGAACACTGAAGCTTTCTTT
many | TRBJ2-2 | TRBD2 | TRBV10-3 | CAISPGGPGTGELFF | TGTGCCATCAGTCCGGGGGGGCCGGGGACCGGGGAGCTGTTTTTT
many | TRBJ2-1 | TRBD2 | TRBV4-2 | CASSQGLVNNEQFF | TGTGCCAGCAGCCAGGGACTAGTTAACAATGAGCAGTTCTTC
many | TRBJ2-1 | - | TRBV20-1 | CSARDWALPNEQFF | TGCAGTGCTAGAGATTGGGCGTTACCCAATGAGCAGTTCTTC
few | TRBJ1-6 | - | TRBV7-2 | CASSPGAPYNSPLHF | TGTGCCAGCAGCCCAGGGGCCCCCTATAATTCACCCCTCCACTTT